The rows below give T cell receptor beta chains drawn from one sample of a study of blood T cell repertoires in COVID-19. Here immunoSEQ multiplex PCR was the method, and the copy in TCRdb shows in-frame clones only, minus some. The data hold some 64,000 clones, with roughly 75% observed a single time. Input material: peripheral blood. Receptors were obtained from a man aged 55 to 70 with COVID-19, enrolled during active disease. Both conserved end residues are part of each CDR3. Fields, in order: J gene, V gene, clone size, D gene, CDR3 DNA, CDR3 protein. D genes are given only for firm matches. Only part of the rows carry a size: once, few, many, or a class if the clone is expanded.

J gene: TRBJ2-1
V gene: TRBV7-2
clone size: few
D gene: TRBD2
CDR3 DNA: TGTGCCAGCAGGGGACTAGCGGGTACATACAATGAGCAGTTCTTC
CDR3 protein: CASRGLAGTYNEQFF

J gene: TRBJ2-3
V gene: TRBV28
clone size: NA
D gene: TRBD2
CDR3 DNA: TGTGCCAGCAGTTTAACCACTAGCGGGAGACGATATACGCAGTATTTT
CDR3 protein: CASSLTTSGRRYTQYF

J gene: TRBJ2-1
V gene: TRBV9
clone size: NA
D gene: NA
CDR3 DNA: TGTGCCAGCAGCGTAGGAGGAAGCTACAATGAGCAGTTCTTC
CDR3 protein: CASSVGGSYNEQFF

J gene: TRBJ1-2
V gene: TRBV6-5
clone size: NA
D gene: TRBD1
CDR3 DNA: TGTGCCAGCAGCCACACAGGGGGAGGAGGCTACACCTTC
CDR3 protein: CASSHTGGGGYTF

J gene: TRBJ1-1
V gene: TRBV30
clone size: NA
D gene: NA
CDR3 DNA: TGTGCCTGGGCGCGGGGGGGAATGAACACTGAAGCTTTCTTT
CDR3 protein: CAWARGGMNTEAFF

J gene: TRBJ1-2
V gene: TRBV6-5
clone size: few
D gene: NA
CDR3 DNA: TGTGCCAGCAGTAAACAACAGGGATTCTATGGCTACACCTTC
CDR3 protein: CASSKQQGFYGYTF

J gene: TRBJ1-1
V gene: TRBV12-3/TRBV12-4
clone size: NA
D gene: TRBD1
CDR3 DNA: TGTGCCAGCAGTTTGGGACAGGGGGAAGCTTTCTTT
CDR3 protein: CASSLGQGEAFF

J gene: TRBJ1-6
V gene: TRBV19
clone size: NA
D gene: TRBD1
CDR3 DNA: TGTGCCAGTAGTACCTTAGGACAGGCAGTAAATTCACCCCTCCACTTT
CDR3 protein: CASSTLGQAVNSPLHF

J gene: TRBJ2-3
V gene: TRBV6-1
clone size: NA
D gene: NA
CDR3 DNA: TGTGCCAGCAGTGAAGTAGGGGCAGCAGATACGCAGTATTTT
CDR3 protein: CASSEVGAADTQYF

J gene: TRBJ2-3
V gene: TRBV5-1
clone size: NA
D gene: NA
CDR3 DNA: TGCGCCAGCAGATCCACAGGGGAGGGCACAGATACGCAGTATTTT
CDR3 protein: CASRSTGEGTDTQYF

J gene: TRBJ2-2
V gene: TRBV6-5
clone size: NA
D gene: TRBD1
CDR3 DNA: TGTGCCAGCAGGGTAGGGACAGGGGGCACCGGGGAGCTGTTTTTT
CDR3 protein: CASRVGTGGTGELFF

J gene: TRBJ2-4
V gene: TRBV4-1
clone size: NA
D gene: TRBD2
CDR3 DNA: TGCGCCAGCAGCCAACAGGGTTCGATCCTAGCGGGTGACATTCAGTACTTC
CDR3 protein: CASSQQGSILAGDIQYF

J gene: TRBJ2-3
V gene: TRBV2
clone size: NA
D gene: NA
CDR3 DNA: TGTGCCAGCAGTACCAATCCCGGGAGCACAGATACGCAGTATTTT
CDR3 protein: CASSTNPGSTDTQYF

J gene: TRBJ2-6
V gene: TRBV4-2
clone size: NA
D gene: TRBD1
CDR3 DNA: TGTGCCACCGGACAGGGTGGTGGGGCCAACGTCCTGACTTTC
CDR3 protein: CATGQGGGANVLTF

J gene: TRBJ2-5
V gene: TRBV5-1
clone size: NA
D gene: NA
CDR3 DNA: TGCGCCAGCAGCTCAAGCGGACGCCACCAAGAGACCCAGTACTTC
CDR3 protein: CASSSSGRHQETQYF

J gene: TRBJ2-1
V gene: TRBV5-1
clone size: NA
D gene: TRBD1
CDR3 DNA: TGCGCCAGCAGCGTCGGGACAGCGCTTAGGGAGCAGTTCTTC
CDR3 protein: CASSVGTALREQFF

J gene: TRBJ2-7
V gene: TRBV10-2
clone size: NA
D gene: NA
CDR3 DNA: TGCGCCAGCACCCACATGGGGACAACTAGCTACGAGCAGTACTTC
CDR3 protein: CASTHMGTTSYEQYF

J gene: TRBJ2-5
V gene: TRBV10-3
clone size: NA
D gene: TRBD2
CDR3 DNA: TGTGCCATCAGTGCAAGCGGGAGTGTTCGAGAGACCCAGTACTTC
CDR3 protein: CAISASGSVRETQYF

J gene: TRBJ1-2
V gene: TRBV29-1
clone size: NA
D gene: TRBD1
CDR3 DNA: TGCAGCGTGCGGACAGGGACCGTCACCAACTATGGCTACACCTTC
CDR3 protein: CSVRTGTVTNYGYTF

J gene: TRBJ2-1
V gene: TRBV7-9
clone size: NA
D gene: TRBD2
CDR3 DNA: TGTGCCAGCATCAATCCTCGGCGGGGGAATGAGCAGTTCTTC
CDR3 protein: CASINPRRGNEQFF

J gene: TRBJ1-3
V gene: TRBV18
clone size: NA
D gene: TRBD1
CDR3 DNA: TGTGCCAGCTCACTGGGACAGTCTGGAAACACCATATATTTT
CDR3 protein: CASSLGQSGNTIYF

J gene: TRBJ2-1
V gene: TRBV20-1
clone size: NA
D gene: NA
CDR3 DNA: TGCAGTGCCCAAGCGGATGAGCAGTTCTTC
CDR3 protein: CSAQADEQFF

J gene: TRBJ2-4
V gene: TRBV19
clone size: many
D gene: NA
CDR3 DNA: TGTGCCAGTACCAAAGCCGGAGCGGCGGCCAAAAACATTCAGTACTTC
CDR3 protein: CASTKAGAAAKNIQYF

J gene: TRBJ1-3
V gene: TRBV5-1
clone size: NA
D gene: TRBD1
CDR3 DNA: TGCGCCAGCAAAGGGGGCTCGGACACCATATATTTT
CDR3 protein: CASKGGSDTIYF

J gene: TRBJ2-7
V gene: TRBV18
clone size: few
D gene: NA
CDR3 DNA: TGTGCCAGCTCACCCGCAGGATTCTCCTACGAGCAGTACTTC
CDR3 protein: CASSPAGFSYEQYF

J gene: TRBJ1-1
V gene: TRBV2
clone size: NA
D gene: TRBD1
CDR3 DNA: TGTGCCAGCAACCCGGACAGGGACACTGAAGCTTTCTTT
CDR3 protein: CASNPDRDTEAFF

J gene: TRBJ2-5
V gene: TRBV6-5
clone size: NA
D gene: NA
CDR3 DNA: TGTGCCAGCCGATACCGGTACCAAGAGACCCAGTACTTC
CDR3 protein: CASRYRYQETQYF

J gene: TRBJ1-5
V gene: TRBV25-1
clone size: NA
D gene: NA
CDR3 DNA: TGTGCCAGCAGTGACTGGGGGGGGGATGTGAATCAGCCCCAGCATTTT
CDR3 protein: CASSDWGGDVNQPQHF

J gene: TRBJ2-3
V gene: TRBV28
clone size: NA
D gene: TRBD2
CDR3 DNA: TGTGCCAGCAGTCCCGGGTTGATAGCGGGTTTTAGCACAGATACGCAGTATTTT
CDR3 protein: CASSPGLIAGFSTDTQYF

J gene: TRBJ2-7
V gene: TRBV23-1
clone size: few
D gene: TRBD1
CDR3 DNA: TGCGCCAGCAGTCAATCGCGGGACAGGGGTTCCTACGAGCAGTACTTC
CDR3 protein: CASSQSRDRGSYEQYF

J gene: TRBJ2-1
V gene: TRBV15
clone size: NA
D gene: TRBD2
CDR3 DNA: TGTGCCACCAGCAGAGTACTAGCGGGAGGGGGCGATGAGCAGTTCTTC
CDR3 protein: CATSRVLAGGGDEQFF

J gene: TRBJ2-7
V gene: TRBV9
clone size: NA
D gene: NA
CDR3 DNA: TGTGCCAGCAGCGTGGGGGGATTCTCCTACGAGCAGTACTTC
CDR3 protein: CASSVGGFSYEQYF

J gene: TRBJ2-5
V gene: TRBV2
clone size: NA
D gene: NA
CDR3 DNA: TGTGCCAGCAGACCACAGTATCAAGAGACCCAGTACTTC
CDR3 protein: CASRPQYQETQYF

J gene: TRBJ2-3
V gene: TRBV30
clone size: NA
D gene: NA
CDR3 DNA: TGTGCCTGGAGTGCGGGGGACGCAGATACGCAGTATTTT
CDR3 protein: CAWSAGDADTQYF

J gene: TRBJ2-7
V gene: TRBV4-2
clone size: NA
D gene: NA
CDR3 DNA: TGTGCCAGCAGCCATTCGACTTCGCCCTACGAGCAGTACTTC
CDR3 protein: CASSHSTSPYEQYF

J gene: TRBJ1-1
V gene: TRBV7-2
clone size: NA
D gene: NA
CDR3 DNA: TGTGCCAGCAGCTATCGGGGGGGAACGAACACTGAAGCTTTCTTT
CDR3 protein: CASSYRGGTNTEAFF

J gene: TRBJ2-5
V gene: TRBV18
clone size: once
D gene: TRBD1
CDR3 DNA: TGTGCCAGCTCACCACCGACAGGGGTTGGCGAGACCCAGTACTTC
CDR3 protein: CASSPPTGVGETQYF

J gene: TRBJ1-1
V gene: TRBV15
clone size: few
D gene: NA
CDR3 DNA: TGTGCCACCAGCAGAGTGGGGGGGTACACTGAAGCTTTCTTT
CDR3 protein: CATSRVGGYTEAFF

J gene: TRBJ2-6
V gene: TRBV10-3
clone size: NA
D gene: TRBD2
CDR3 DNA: TGTGCCATCAGTCCGGGAGGGGGACCCTCTGGGGCCAACGTCCTGACTTTC
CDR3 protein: CAISPGGGPSGANVLTF

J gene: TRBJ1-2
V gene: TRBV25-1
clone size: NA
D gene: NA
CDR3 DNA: TGTGCCAGCAGTGAGAGTTCAGGTTTTGGCTACACCTTC
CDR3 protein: CASSESSGFGYTF

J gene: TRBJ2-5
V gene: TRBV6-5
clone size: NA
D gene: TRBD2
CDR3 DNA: TGTGCCAGCACCAAAAGCGGGGGGGGAGTGGAGACCCAGTACTTC
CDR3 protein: CASTKSGGGVETQYF

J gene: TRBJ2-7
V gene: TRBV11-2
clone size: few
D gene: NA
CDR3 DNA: TGTGCCAGCAGCTTAAATTCGTACGAGCAGTACTTC
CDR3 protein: CASSLNSYEQYF

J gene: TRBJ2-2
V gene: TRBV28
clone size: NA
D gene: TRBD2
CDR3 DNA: TGTGCCAGCACGGGCGGACTAGGACGCACCGGGGAGCTGTTTTTT
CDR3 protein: CASTGGLGRTGELFF

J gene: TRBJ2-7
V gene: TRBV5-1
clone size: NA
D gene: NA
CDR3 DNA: TGCGCCAGCAGCTTAGAAACAGGCCTTTCCTACGAGCAGTACTTC
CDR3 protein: CASSLETGLSYEQYF

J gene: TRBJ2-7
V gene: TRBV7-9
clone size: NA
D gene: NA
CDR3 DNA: TGTGCCAGCAGCCAAGCCGGCTACGAGCAGTACTTC
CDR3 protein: CASSQAGYEQYF

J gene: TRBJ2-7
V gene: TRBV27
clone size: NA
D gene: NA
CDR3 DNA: TGTGCCAGCAGTGCAGGGCTCGGCTACGAGCAGTACTTC
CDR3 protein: CASSAGLGYEQYF

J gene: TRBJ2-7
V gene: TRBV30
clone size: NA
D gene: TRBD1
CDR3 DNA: TGTGCCTGGAGTGTTGGGGGGACAGGGAACGAGCAGTACTTC
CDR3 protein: CAWSVGGTGNEQYF

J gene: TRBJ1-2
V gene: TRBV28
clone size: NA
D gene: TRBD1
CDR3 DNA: TGTGCCAGCAGTCCAGGGGACAGATTAGACACCTTC
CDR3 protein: CASSPGDRLDTF

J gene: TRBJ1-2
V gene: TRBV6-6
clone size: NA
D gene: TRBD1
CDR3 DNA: TGTGCCAGCCGGTACGGGACAGGAATCGGCTACACCTTC
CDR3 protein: CASRYGTGIGYTF

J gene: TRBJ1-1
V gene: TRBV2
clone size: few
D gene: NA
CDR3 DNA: TGTGCCAGCAGTGAGACAGGTTGGGGCGTAGCTTTCTTT
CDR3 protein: CASSETGWGVAFF

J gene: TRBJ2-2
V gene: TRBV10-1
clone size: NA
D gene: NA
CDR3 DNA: TGCGCCAGCAGTGAGCCGACCGGGGAGCTGTTTTTT
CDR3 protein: CASSEPTGELFF

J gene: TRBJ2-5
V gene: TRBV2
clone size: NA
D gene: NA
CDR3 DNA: TGTGCCAGTGGAGCGGAGGGCGTGGAGACCCAGTACTTC
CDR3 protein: CASGAEGVETQYF

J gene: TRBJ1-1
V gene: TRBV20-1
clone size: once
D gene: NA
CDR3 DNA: TGCAGTGCTAGTGTGACGGGGAACACTGAAGCTTTCTTT
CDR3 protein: CSASVTGNTEAFF